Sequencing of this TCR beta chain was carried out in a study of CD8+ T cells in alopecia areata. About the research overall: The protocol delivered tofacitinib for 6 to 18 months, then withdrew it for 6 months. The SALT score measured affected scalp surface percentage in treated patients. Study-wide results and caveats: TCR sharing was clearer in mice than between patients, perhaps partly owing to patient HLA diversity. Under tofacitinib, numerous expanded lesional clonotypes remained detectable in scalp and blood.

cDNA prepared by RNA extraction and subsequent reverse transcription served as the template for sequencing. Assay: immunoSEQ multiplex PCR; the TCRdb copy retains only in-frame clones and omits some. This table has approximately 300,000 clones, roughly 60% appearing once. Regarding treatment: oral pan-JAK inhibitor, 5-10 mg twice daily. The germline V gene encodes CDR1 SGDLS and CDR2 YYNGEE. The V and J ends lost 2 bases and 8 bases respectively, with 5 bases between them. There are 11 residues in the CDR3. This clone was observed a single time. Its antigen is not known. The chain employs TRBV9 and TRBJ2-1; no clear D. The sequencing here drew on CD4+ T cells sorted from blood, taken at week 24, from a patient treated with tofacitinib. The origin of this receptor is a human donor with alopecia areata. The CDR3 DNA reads TGTGCCAGCAGCGTCGGTCATGAGCAGTTCTTC. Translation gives CASSVGHEQFF.